This paragraph covers one T cell receptor (beta chain) sequence. The sample belongs to a study of glioma-infiltrating T cells after dendritic cell vaccination. Some clones are missing from TCRdb's copy, which holds only in-frame ones; the method was immunoSEQ multiplex PCR. Among about 64,000 clones, roughly 80% were seen once, and the ten largest hold approximately 8.5%. The V and J ends lost 1 base and 2 bases, in that order; junction bases with no gene match: 6. The CDR3 totals 16 residues. Looked up from germline, CDR1 is SGHRS and CDR2 is YFSETQ. The TCR comes from a human donor with glioblastoma. The V and J genes are TRBV5-1 and TRBJ1-3, with 7 bases matching TRBD1. Sequenced material: blood, taken before dendritic cell vaccination. The CDR3 protein is CASSLLTGTAGNTIYF. The CDR3 DNA sequence: TGCGCCAGCAGCTTGTTGACAGGGACGGCTGGAAACACCATATATTTT.